This T cell receptor beta chain was identified during a study of T cells after yellow fever vaccination. General study results and limits: The secondary response showed a weaker magnitude and a faster peak, day 5 versus 15. The CD4 and CD8 compartments had a small share of their clonotypes in common. Post-booster samples contained most primary-vaccination clones (approximately 95% CD4, about 85% CD8).

A process of 5'RACE template switching, which added a universal primer site and UMIs, was used to make TCR cDNA. TCRdb analysed the 5' RACE reads with MiXCR anew, one entry per CDR3 protein. This table has about 96,000 distinct CDR3 sequences, about 8.8% appearing once. Germline-derived CDR1 and CDR2 are LNHDA and SQIVND (reference sequence). Between the trimmed V and J ends, which lost 6 bases and 0 bases, there was a span of 9 bases. This CDR3 comprises 14 residues. Many counts were recorded for this clonotype. The gene calls are TRBV19 and TRBJ1-5; D unclear. The sequencing used CD8+ T cells not binding an NS4B(214-222) dextramer, sorted from PBMCs, collected less than 16 days after the first yellow fever vaccination. The clonotype originates from a young man who received the YFV17D yellow fever vaccine. CDR3: CASRQRNSNQPQHF. The CDR3 DNA is TGTGCCAGTAGGCAAAGGAATAGCAATCAGCCCCAGCATTTT.